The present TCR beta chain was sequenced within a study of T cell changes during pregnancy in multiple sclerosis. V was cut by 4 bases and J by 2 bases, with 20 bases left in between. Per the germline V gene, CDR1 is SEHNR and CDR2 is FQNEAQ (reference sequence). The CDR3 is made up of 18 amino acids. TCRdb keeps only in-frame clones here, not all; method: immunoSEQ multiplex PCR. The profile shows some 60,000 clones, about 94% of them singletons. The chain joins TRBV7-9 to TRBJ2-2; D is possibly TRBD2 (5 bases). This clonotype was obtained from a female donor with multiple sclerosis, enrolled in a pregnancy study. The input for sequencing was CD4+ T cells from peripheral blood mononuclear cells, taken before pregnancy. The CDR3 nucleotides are TGTGCCAGCAGCTCCCCAAGACCGCGGGCTACCAACACCGGGGAGCTGTTTTTT. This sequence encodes CASSSPRPRATNTGELFF.